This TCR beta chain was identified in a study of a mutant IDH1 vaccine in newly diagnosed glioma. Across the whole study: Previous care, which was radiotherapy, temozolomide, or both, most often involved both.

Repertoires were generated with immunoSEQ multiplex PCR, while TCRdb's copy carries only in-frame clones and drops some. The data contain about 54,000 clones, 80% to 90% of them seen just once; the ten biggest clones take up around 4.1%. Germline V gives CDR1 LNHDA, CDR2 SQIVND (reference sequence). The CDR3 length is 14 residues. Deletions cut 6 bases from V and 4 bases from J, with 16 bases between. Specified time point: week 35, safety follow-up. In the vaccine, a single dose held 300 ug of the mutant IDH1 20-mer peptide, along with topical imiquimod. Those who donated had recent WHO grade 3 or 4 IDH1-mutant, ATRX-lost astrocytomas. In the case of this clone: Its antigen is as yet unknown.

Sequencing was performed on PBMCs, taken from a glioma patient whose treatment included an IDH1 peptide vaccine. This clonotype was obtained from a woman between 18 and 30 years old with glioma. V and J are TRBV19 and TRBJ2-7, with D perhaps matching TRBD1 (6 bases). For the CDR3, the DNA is TGTGCCAGTAGCAACCCGGGACACGTTTACGAGCAGTACTTC. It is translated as CASSNPGHVYEQYF.